Listed here are 20 T cell receptor beta chains from one sample, sequenced in a study of blood T cell repertoires in COVID-19 (TCRdb year 2020). The receptor library was made with the immunoSEQ multiplex PCR assay. Held by TCRdb, this immuneACCESS table contains in-frame sequences only and omits some clones. Under half of the omission traces to an unresolved V gene where checked; the cause of the rest is unknown. This sample lists about 220,000 clones; 84% were detected once. 4.5% to 6% of the sample goes to the ten largest clones. The sample consisted of peripheral blood. These receptors were taken from a woman aged 60-70 years who had recovered from COVID-19.

The V and J genes are TRBV9 and TRBJ1-2; a weak D match, TRBD1 (5 bases). V dropped 3 bases and J dropped 1 base, with 7 bases sitting between them. The CDR3 contains 13 residues. Germline values: CDR1 SGDLS, CDR2 YYNGEE. The DNA of the CDR3 is TGTGCCAGCAGCGCGGACATTAACTATGGCTACACCTTC. Protein product: CASSADINYGYTF.

V gene TRBV7-9 combines with J gene TRBJ2-2; 12 bases agree with TRBD1. Germline V gene data show CDR1 as SEHNR and CDR2 as FQNEAQ (reference sequence). V lost 4 bases and J lost 7; bases outside the gene matches: 4. CDR3 size: 15 residues. CDR3 bases: TGTGCCAGCAGCTGGGACAGGGGGCGAGTCGGGGAGCTGTTTTTT. Its protein is CASSWDRGRVGELFF.

The rearrangement links TRBV5-8 to TRBJ1-1, with TRBD1 as a possible D gene (5 bases). This CDR3 has 12 amino acids. V shed 4 bases and J shed 7 bases, with 11 bases lying between them. Germline V gene lookup returns CDR1 SGHTS and CDR2 YDEGEE. The CDR3, as DNA: TGTGCCAGCAGCCCAACAGGCCTTGAAGCTTTCTTT. It yields the protein CASSPTGLEAFF.

The rearrangement uses TRBV18 and TRBJ2-3, with TRBD2 matching over 13 bases. J was trimmed by 4 bases and V by 3 bases; bases with no gene match: 1. Germline lookup yields CDR1 KGHSH and CDR2 LQKENI. This CDR3 is built from 15 residues. The CDR3 spells CASSPTSGGSDTQYF. The CDR3 coding sequence is TGTGCCAGCTCACCGACTAGCGGGGGGTCAGATACGCAGTATTTT. Based on the CDR3 plus reference TRBV18 and TRBJ2-3, the full variable domain is NAGVMQNPRHLVRRRGQEARLRCSPMKGHSHVYWYRQLPEEGLKFMVYLQKENIIDESGMPKERFSAEFPKEGPSILRIQQVVRGDSAAYFCASSPTSGGSDTQYFGPGTRLTVL.

The chain links TRBV7-3 to TRBJ2-1; 12 nucleotides match TRBD2. Germline CDR1 SGHTA, CDR2 FQGTGA. The junction had 8 bases not matched to a gene; V was cut back by 2 bases and J by 9 bases. The CDR3 spans 16 residues. CDR3 sequence reads: CASSLPGLAGGGEQFF. CDR3 nucleotide sequence: TGTGCCAGCAGCTTACCGGGACTAGCGGGTGGTGGTGAGCAGTTCTTC.

The gene calls are TRBV12-5 and TRBJ1-5; a weak D match, TRBD1 (5 bases). With 0 bases removed from V and 7 bases from J, the gap between germline ends came to 10 bases. Germline V CDR1 and CDR2: LGHNT, FRNRAP. The CDR3 spans 14 residues. The CDR3 region has the DNA TGTGCTAGTGGTTTGGTTTACGGGGGACAGCCCCAGCATTTT. Its protein is CASGLVYGGQPQHF.

The chain carries TRBV25-1 and TRBJ2-1; 12 nucleotides line up with TRBD2. V shed 0 bases, J shed 7 bases, and the junction held 7 bases outside the gene matches. Germline V gene lookup returns CDR1 MGHDK and CDR2 SYGVNS. CDR3 length: 17 amino acids. CDR3 bases: TGTGCCAGCAGTGAATATTTTACTAGCGGGGGGACGAATGAGCAGTTCTTC. It codes for CASSEYFTSGGTNEQFF.

The gene calls are TRBV7-6 and TRBJ2-7; TRBD1 matches at 8 bases. Losses at the gene ends were 2 bases for V and 5 bases for J; bases not matched to a gene: 11. The CDR3 length is 16 residues. Germline CDR1 reads SGHVS; CDR2 reads FNYEAQ. CDR3 sequence: CASSLTAGQGANEQYF. The CDR3 DNA follows: TGTGCCAGCAGCTTAACCGCGGGGCAGGGGGCGAACGAGCAGTACTTC.

The chain is built from TRBV12-3 or TRBV12-4 and TRBJ1-2, with D perhaps matching TRBD1 (5 bases). V was trimmed by 7 bases and J by 5 bases, leaving 8 bases between them. This CDR3 has 11 residues. The CDR3 here is CASTRGYGYTF. Here the CDR3 DNA reads TGTGCCAGCACGCGGGGGTATGGCTACACCTTC.

The chain combines TRBV20-1 with TRBJ2-1; 7 nucleotides line up with TRBD2. V shed 5 bases, J shed 8 bases, and the junction held 3 bases outside the gene matches. Germline V gene data show CDR1 as DFQATT and CDR2 as SNEGSKA (reference sequence). This CDR3 is built from 11 residues. This chain's CDR3 is CSAGGGDEQFF. The CDR3 DNA follows: TGCAGTGCTGGGGGAGGGGATGAGCAGTTCTTC.

The chain carries TRBV6-5 and TRBJ1-5, with 9 bases identical to TRBD1. The germline V gene has CDR1 MNHEY and CDR2 SVGAGI. The CDR3 is 15 amino acids. V shed 7 bases, J shed 6 bases, and the junction held 10 bases outside the gene matches. This CDR3 is CASIQGDRASQPQHF. In nucleotides, the CDR3 is TGTGCCAGCATCCAAGGGGACAGGGCCAGTCAGCCCCAGCATTTT.

This rearrangement joins TRBV7-9 to TRBJ1-2; 8 bases align to TRBD1. This CDR3 has 16 residues. V lost 5 bases and J lost 4; bases outside the gene matches: 12. Germline loops: CDR1 SEHNR, CDR2 FQNEAQ (reference sequence). The DNA for the CDR3 is TGTGCCAGCAGCCTACGGACAGGGCAGGTCAGCTATGGCTACACCTTC. Translating gives CASSLRTGQVSYGYTF.

The V and J genes are TRBV12-3 or TRBV12-4 and TRBJ2-5; D uncertain. The CDR3 loop spans 12 amino acids. V shed 5 bases and J shed 2 bases, with 6 bases lying between them. The CDR3 loop is CASSPRQETQYF. The CDR3 bases are TGTGCCAGCAGTCCCAGGCAAGAGACCCAGTACTTC.

In its sample, this clone was seen once. This same CDR3 is encoded by further DNA sequences in the sample. This sequence joins TRBV6-2 or TRBV6-3 and TRBJ1-1; no firm D call. Germline assignment: CDR1 MNHEY and CDR2 SVGEGT. V shed 3 bases and J shed 4 bases, with 6 bases lying between them. The CDR3 is 12 residues long. The CDR3 nucleotides read TGTGCCAGCAGTTATTCCAGCACTGAAGCTTTCTTT. This sequence encodes CASSYSSTEAFF.

This clone has just a few counts. The CDR3 DNA reads as TGTGCCAGCGCAGATCAGGGGCTGGGCTACACCTTC. It codes for CASADQGLGYTF. This chain joins TRBV3-1 (or the pseudogene TRBV3-2) and TRBJ1-2; D might be TRBD1 (6 bases). CDR1 and CDR2 from the germline V gene are LGHDT and YNNKEL (reference sequence). With 8 bases removed from V and 8 bases from J, the gap between germline ends came to 15 bases. This CDR3 is built from 12 residues.

The V and J genes are TRBV30 and TRBJ1-2; D is ambiguous. The V and J ends lost 0 bases and 10 bases respectively, with 9 bases between them. The CDR3 contains 11 residues. Germline V gene data show CDR1 as GTSNPN and CDR2 as SVGIG (reference sequence). The CDR3 bases are TGTGCCTGGAGTGTACGGGAGGTCTACACCTTC. Protein sequence: CAWSVREVYTF. Filled out from reference TRBV30 and TRBJ1-2, the complete variable domain reads SQTIHQWPATLVQPVGSPLSLECTVEGTSNPNLYWYRQAAGRGLQLLFYSVGIGQISSEVPQNLSASRPQDRQFILSSKKLLLSDSGFYLCAWSVREVYTFGSGTRLTVV.

The rearrangement uses TRBV10-1 and TRBJ1-1, with D perhaps matching TRBD1 (5 bases). Germline V gene data show CDR1 as WNHNN and CDR2 as SYGVQD (reference sequence). The germline V and J ends were trimmed by 6 bases and 3 bases, with 11 bases remaining between them. This CDR3 is built from 13 residues. CDR3 protein: CASSGDFDTEAFF. CDR3 bases: TGCGCCAGCAGCGGGGACTTTGACACTGAAGCTTTCTTT.

V is TRBV7-2 and J is TRBJ1-2, with D possibly being TRBD1 (6 bases). Between the trimmed V and J ends, which lost 5 bases and 0 bases, there was a span of 13 bases. Germline V gene data show CDR1 as SGHTA and CDR2 as FQGNSA. The CDR3 covers 15 residues. In DNA, the CDR3 is TGTGCCAGCAGCCCCGACAGGATGTCTAACTATGGCTACACCTTC. Amino acids: CASSPDRMSNYGYTF.

V usage is TRBV7-2 and J usage is TRBJ1-2; D may be TRBD1 (6 bases). Germline CDR1 and CDR2: SGHTA and FQGNSA. Between the trimmed V and J ends, which lost 2 bases and 4 bases, there was a span of 11 bases. This CDR3 comprises 14 residues. The CDR3 DNA follows: TGTGCCAGCAGCTTATGGGGACAAAGCTATGGCTACACCTTC. Its protein is CASSLWGQSYGYTF.

The J gene is TRBJ1-1, the V gene TRBV3-1 (or the pseudogene TRBV3-2); D might be TRBD1 (6 bases). V lost 4 bases and J 1 base, leaving 10 bases between the germline ends. This CDR3 spans 14 amino acids. The V gene's germline CDR1 is LGHDT and CDR2 YNNKEL (reference sequence). CDR3 amino acids: CASSRVQGNTEAFF. CDR3 nucleotides: TGTGCCAGCAGCCGCGTACAGGGGAACACTGAAGCTTTCTTT.